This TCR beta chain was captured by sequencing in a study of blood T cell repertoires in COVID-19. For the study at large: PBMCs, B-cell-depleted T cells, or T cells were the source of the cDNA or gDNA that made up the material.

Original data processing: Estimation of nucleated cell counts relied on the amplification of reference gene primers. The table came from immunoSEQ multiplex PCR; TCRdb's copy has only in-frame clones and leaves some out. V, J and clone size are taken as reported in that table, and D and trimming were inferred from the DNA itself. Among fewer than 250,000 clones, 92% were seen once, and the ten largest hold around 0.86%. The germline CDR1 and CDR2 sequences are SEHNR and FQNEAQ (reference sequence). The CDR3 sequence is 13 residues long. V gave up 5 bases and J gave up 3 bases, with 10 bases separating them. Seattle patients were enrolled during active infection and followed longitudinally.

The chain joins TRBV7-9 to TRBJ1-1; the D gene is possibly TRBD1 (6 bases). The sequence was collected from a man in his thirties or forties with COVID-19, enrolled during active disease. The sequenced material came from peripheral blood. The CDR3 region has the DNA TGTGCCAGCAGCACAGGACAGTACACTGAAGCTTTCTTT. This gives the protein CASSTGQYTEAFF.